This T cell receptor (beta chain) was found in a study of PD-L1 blockade in urothelial cancer. This clone was counted between two and nine times. Trimming cost V 8 bases and J 1 base; bases outside gene matches: 4. The CDR3 covers 14 residues. In germline, CDR1 is SGHRS, CDR2 YFSETQ. The sample's time point: pretreatment peripheral blood. Diagnoses among patients were locally advanced or metastatic urothelial carcinoma. Every PCR was spiked with synthetic TCR analog templates. The table came from immunoSEQ multiplex PCR; TCRdb's copy has only in-frame clones and leaves some out. This table has tens of thousands of clones, roughly 89% appearing once.

Sequenced here: PBMCs, sampled around atezolizumab (anti-PD-L1) treatment. The clonotype comes from a man aged 60-69 years with urothelial cancer. This sequence joins TRBV5-1 and TRBJ2-5; 11 nucleotides agree with TRBD2. CDR3 sequence reads: CASSSGGSQETQYF. CDR3 sequence (DNA): TGCGCCAGTTCTAGCGGGGGGTCCCAAGAGACCCAGTACTTC. Based on the CDR3 plus reference TRBV5-1 and TRBJ2-5, the full variable domain is KAGVTQTPRYLIKTRGQQVTLSCSPISGHRSVSWYQQTPGQGLQFLFEYFSETQRNKGNFPGRFSGRQFSNSRSEMNVSTLELGDSALYLCASSSGGSQETQYFGPGTRLLVL.